A single sample gave rise to the 6 T cell receptor beta chains below, sequenced in a study of T cells in Graves' hyperthyroidism and ophthalmopathy. The source material, RNA transcripts, was used to amplify TCR beta CDR3 regions. The HTBI set primed first-round TCR CDR3 RT-PCR. MiXCR was run by TCRdb on the multiplex PCR reads, yielding one entry per CDR3 protein. The sample shows about 260,000 distinct CDR3 sequences, about 17% of them seen only once. Sequenced material: blood. The receptors were gathered from a woman between 18 and 29 years old with Graves' ophthalmopathy.

This clonotype was detected ten times or more. V gene TRBV20-1 combines with J gene TRBJ2-5; 7 positions agree with TRBD2. CDR1 and CDR2 from the germline V gene are DFQATT and SNEGSKA (reference sequence). The V segment lost 6 bases and the J segment 13 bases; nucleotides outside the gene matches: 14. CDR3 length: 12 amino acids. This CDR3 is CSASGTPEQWYF. In DNA form, the CDR3 reads TGCAGTGCGAGCGGGACCCCCGAGCAGTGGTACTTC.

This sequence joins TRBV27 and TRBJ2-5, with 12 bases aligning to TRBD2. V dropped 2 bases and J dropped 12; count of bases not matched to a gene: 4. CDR3 size: 13 residues. Germline V gives CDR1 MNHEY, CDR2 SMNVEV (reference sequence). The CDR3 protein is CASSLPSGRGEYF. DNA for the CDR3: TGTGCCAGCAGTTTACCTAGCGGGAGGGGGGAGTACTTC.

This clonotype was counted many times. This rearrangement joins TRBV9 to TRBJ2-7; D is ambiguous. Trimming removed 0 bases from V and 1 base from J, with 11 bases in between. CDR3 length: 15 residues. Germline V CDR1 and CDR2: SGDLS, YYNGEE. CDR3 residues: CASSVAPFGSYEQYF. The CDR3 region has the DNA TGTGCCAGCAGCGTAGCCCCTTTTGGTTCCTACGAGCAGTACTTC.

This sequence joins TRBV19 and TRBJ2-5, with 7 bases aligning to TRBD2. The CDR3 covers 14 residues. V shed 1 base and J 4 bases; nucleotides not matched to a gene: 3. Germline V gene sequence: CDR1 LNHDA, CDR2 SQIVND (reference sequence). In nucleotides, the CDR3 is TGTGCCAGTAGTATAGCGGGAGGCGGAGAGACCCAGTACTTC. As protein: CASSIAGGGETQYF.

The rearrangement links TRBV28 to TRBJ1-1; D possibly corresponds to TRBD1 (6 bases). From germline, CDR1 is MDHEN and CDR2 SYDVKM. This CDR3 comprises 14 residues. The ends were cut back, 6 bases at V and 4 bases at J, with 15 bases in the middle. The CDR3, as DNA: TGTGCCAGCAGCTTGTATATGGGGGCCACTGAAGCTTTCTTT. It specifies CASSLYMGATEAFF.

The chain recombines TRBV28 with TRBJ1-6; possibly TRBD1 for D (6 bases). This CDR3 region has 18 residues. Trimming took 5 bases from V and 6 from J, leaving 23 bases between them. The V gene's germline CDR1 is MDHEN and CDR2 SYDVKM. The CDR3 coding sequence is TGTGCCAGCAGTCAGACGACAGGCCCTCTGTTTCTTAATTCACCCCTCCACTTT. The encoded protein is CASSQTTGPLFLNSPLHF.